Below, 18 T cell receptor beta chains from the same sample are listed, as sequenced in a study of blood T cell repertoires in COVID-19. Some clones are missing from TCRdb's copy, which holds only in-frame ones; the method was immunoSEQ multiplex PCR. The repertoire holds fewer than 650,000 clones, roughly nine tenths seen once, with less than 9.5% in the top ten. The source material was peripheral blood. The receptors were sampled from a woman in her forties or fifties with COVID-19, enrolled during active disease.

CDR3 nucleotide sequence: TGTGCCAGCAGCTTAGTGGAGGGGGCGGTCTACGAGCAGTACTTC. Translating it yields CASSLVEGAVYEQYF. The rearrangement joins TRBV7-8 to TRBJ2-7; a weak D match, TRBD1 (7 bases). The germline V gene encodes CDR1 SGHVS and CDR2 FQNEAQ. CDR3 length: 15 amino acids. V gave up 1 base and J gave up 3 bases, with 13 bases separating them.

Comments on this clone: Other DNA sequences in the sample encode the same CDR3. The genes are TRBV9 and TRBJ1-2, with D unresolved. CDR1 is SGDLS and CDR2 is YYNGEE in the germline V gene. The V end lost 4 bases, the J end lost 5 bases, and 9 bases lay between the germline ends. The CDR3 sequence is 12 residues long. CDR3 bases: TGTGCCAGCAGCCCGACGGGTTATGGCTACACCTTC. It translates to CASSPTGYGYTF.

The chain carries TRBV7-9 and TRBJ2-3, with 8 bases that match TRBD1. Losses at the gene ends were 4 bases for V and 6 bases for J; bases not matched to a gene: 9. This CDR3 is built from 15 residues. Germline V gives CDR1 SEHNR, CDR2 FQNEAQ (reference sequence). The CDR3 sequence: CASSWGQVKTDTQYF. Written as DNA, the CDR3 is TGTGCCAGCAGCTGGGGACAGGTCAAAACGGATACGCAGTATTTT.

The genes are TRBV11-1 and TRBJ2-7; 9 bases map to TRBD1. With V trimmed by 4 bases and J by 4 bases, 8 bases remained unmatched. The CDR3 is made up of 15 amino acids. CDR1 and CDR2 (germline): SGHAT, FQDESV (reference sequence). CDR3: CASSSGGQGYYEQYF. The CDR3 DNA reads TGTGCCAGCAGCTCCGGGGGACAGGGCTATTACGAGCAGTACTTC.

V is TRBV18 and J is TRBJ1-1, with D perhaps matching TRBD1 (5 bases). V shed 5 bases and J shed 1 base, with 17 bases lying between them. The CDR3 has 16 residues. Germline lookup yields CDR1 KGHSH and CDR2 LQKENI. The CDR3 DNA is TGTGCCAGCTCATCTCAACAACCGACAGCGAACACTGAAGCTTTCTTT. It codes for CASSSQQPTANTEAFF. The full variable domain, in which reference TRBV18 and TRBJ1-1 provide the parts outside the CDR3, is NAGVMQNPRHLVRRRGQEARLRCSPMKGHSHVYWYRQLPEEGLKFMVYLQKENIIDESGMPKERFSAEFPKEGPSILRIQQVVRGDSAAYFCASSSQQPTANTEAFFGQGTRLTVV.

The sample holds one count of this clone. The V and J genes are TRBV2 and TRBJ1-1; D uncertain. Trimming took 7 bases from V and 2 from J, leaving 14 bases between them. Looked up from germline, CDR1 is SNHLY and CDR2 is FYNNEI. The CDR3 contains 14 residues. This chain's CDR3 is CASTPERINTEAFF. The CDR3 bases are TGTGCCAGCACCCCCGAGAGGATAAACACTGAAGCTTTCTTT. The variable domain in full, completed from reference TRBV2 and TRBJ1-1, reads EPEVTQTPSHQVTQMGQEVILRCVPISNHLYFYWYRQILGQKVEFLVSFYNNEISEKSEIFDDQFSVERPDGSNFTLKIRSTKLEDSAMYFCASTPERINTEAFFGQGTRLTVV.

This chain connects TRBV10-3 to TRBJ1-1, with 7 nucleotides matching TRBD1. The ends lost 11 bases at V and 1 base at J; junction bases unmatched: 10. CDR3 length equals 14 residues. Looked up from germline, CDR1 is ENHRY and CDR2 is SYGVKD. The CDR3: CAAARTGENTEAFF. In DNA form, the CDR3 reads TGTGCCGCAGCTAGGACAGGAGAGAACACTGAAGCTTTCTTT.

V and J are TRBV9 and TRBJ1-4, with D unclear. Looked up from germline, CDR1 is SGDLS and CDR2 is YYNGEE. Trimming took 1 base from V and 8 from J, leaving 12 bases between them. This CDR3 spans 14 amino acids. CDR3 DNA: TGTGCCAGCAGCGTAACGTGGGCAGGCGAAAAACTGTTTTTT. Residues: CASSVTWAGEKLFF.

Regarding this clone: One junction end does not reproduce the germline sequence, and a read error may be involved. J is TRBJ2-7 and V is TRBV5-1; 15 bases align to TRBD2. The CDR3 totals 17 residues. CDR1 SGHRS and CDR2 YFSETQ come from the germline V gene. The chain's CDR3 is CANSLRTSGGASYEQYF. The DNA for the CDR3 is TGCGCCAACAGCTTACGGACTAGCGGGGGGGCTTCTTACGAGCAGTACTTC. The whole variable domain, filled in from reference TRBV5-1 and TRBJ2-7, reads KAGVTQTPRYLIKTRGQQVTLSCSPISGHRSVSWYQQTPGQGLQFLFEYFSETQRNKGNFPGRFSGRQFSNSRSEMNVSTLELGDSALYLCANSLRTSGGASYEQYFGPGTRLTVT.

Turning to this clone: Other DNA sequences in this sample translate to the same CDR3. This chain connects TRBV24-1 to TRBJ2-1; D might be TRBD1 (5 bases). The CDR3 contains 11 residues. Deletions cut 7 bases from V and 9 bases from J, with 9 bases between. Germline V lookup: CDR1 KGHDR, CDR2 SFDVKD. The CDR3 is CATSVRGEQFF. CDR3 nucleotide sequence: TGTGCCACCAGCGTAAGGGGTGAGCAGTTCTTC.

This chain joins TRBV24-1 and TRBJ2-1; 13 bases align to TRBD2. This CDR3 contains 16 residues. Trimming at V came to 4 bases and at J to 7 bases, leaving 6 bases not matched to a gene. Germline lookup yields CDR1 KGHDR and CDR2 SFDVKD. CDR3 bases: TGTGCCACCAGTGACCAACTAGCGGGGGGGGGTAATGAGCAGTTCTTC. It encodes CATSDQLAGGGNEQFF.

V gene TRBV5-6 combines with J gene TRBJ1-5, with D possibly matching TRBD1 (5 bases). Germline V gene lookup returns CDR1 SGHDT and CDR2 YYEEEE. CDR3 length: 15 amino acids. V shed 1 base and J shed 0 bases, with 8 bases lying between them. The chain's CDR3 is CASSLRQNSNQPQHF. CDR3 DNA sequence: TGTGCCAGCAGCTTGCGACAGAATAGCAATCAGCCCCAGCATTTT.

This chain connects TRBV6-5 to TRBJ1-6; 9 bases are a match to TRBD1. The CDR3 is 15 residues long. Germline assignment: CDR1 MNHEY and CDR2 SVGAGI. Trimming cost V 0 bases and J 9 bases; bases outside gene matches: 3. The CDR3 is CASSYSGDRASPLHF. The CDR3 DNA sequence: TGTGCCAGCAGTTACTCTGGGGACAGGGCTTCACCCCTCCACTTT.

This clone was seen a few times. J is TRBJ2-7 and V is TRBV10-1, with 7 positions matching TRBD1. V was clipped by 4 bases and J by 3 bases; unmatched bases: 3. Germline lookup yields CDR1 WNHNN and CDR2 SYGVQD (reference sequence). This CDR3 has 13 residues. The CDR3 bases are TGCGCCAGCAGTGGGGGACAGATCTACGAGCAGTACTTC. This sequence encodes CASSGGQIYEQYF.

The genes are TRBV7-2 and TRBJ1-5, with D maybe TRBD1 (5 bases). The CDR3 consists of 15 residues. Germline loops: CDR1 SGHTA, CDR2 FQGNSA. Trimming took off 5 bases at V and 1 base at J, with 12 bases between the two ends. The CDR3 sequence: CASSAGTVSNQPQHF. The CDR3 region has the DNA TGTGCCAGCAGCGCTGGGACTGTCAGCAATCAGCCCCAGCATTTT.

The chain's CDR3 is CASGQGANTEAFF. In DNA, the CDR3 is TGTGCCAGCGGACAGGGTGCGAACACTGAAGCTTTCTTT. The rearrangement uses TRBV7-3 and TRBJ1-1, with 8 bases identical to TRBD1. The V gene's germline CDR1 is SGHTA and CDR2 FQGTGA. Trimming took 8 bases from V and 1 from J; bases not matched to a gene: 3. The CDR3 sequence is 13 residues long. Full variable domain (missing parts from reference TRBV7-3 and TRBJ1-1): GAGVSQTPSNKVTEKGKYVELRCDPISGHTALYWYRQSLGQGPEFLIYFQGTGAADDSGLPNDRFFAVRPEGSVSTLKIQRTERGDSAVYLCASGQGANTEAFFGQGTRLTVV.

The rearrangement links TRBV11-2 to TRBJ1-1; TRBD1 is a possible D gene (5 bases). CDR1 and CDR2 from the germline V gene are SGHAT and FQNNGV. V lost 4 bases and J 4 bases, leaving 13 bases between the germline ends. The CDR3 covers 14 residues. The CDR3 loop is CASSSWRGGTEAFF. The CDR3 nucleotides read TGTGCCAGCAGCTCCTGGAGGGGTGGCACTGAAGCTTTCTTT.

The J gene is TRBJ1-6, the V gene TRBV7-2; 7 bases fit TRBD1. V lost 5 bases and J lost 4; bases outside the gene matches: 5. CDR1 is SGHTA and CDR2 is FQGNSA in the germline V gene. This CDR3 is 15 amino acids long. CDR3 coding DNA: TGTGCCAGCAGCCCATTGGGACAGTATAATTCACCCCTCCACTTT. It encodes CASSPLGQYNSPLHF.